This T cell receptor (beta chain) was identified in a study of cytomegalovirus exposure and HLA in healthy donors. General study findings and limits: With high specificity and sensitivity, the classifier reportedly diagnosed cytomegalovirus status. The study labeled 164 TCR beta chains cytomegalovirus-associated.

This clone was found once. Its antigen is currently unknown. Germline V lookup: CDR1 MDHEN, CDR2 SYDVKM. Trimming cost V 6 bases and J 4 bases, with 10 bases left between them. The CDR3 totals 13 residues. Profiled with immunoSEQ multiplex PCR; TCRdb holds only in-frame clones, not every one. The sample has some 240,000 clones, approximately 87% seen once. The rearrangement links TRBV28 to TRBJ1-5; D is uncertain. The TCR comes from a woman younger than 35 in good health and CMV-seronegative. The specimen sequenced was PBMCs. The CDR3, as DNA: TGTGCCAGCAGCCCAGGACGGAATCAGCCCCAGCATTTT. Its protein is CASSPGRNQPQHF.